Presented here are 26 T cell receptor beta chains from one specimen sequenced in a study of blood T cells in healthy people across ages. A second 7 to 11 cycle PCR used barcoded and J-beta primers. From the 5' RACE reads, TCRdb called clonotypes with MiXCR, one entry per CDR3 protein. Here the sample spans more than 650,000 distinct CDR3 sequences, around a quarter being singletons. Separately, the same data were catalogued under a study of T cells of mothers and their children.

Sequenced sample: blood. All receptors come from a boy aged 5-17 years in good health.

The genes are TRBV18 and TRBJ2-1; 8 nucleotides agree with TRBD2. With V trimmed by 4 bases and J by 7 bases, 9 bases remained unmatched. Germline lookup yields CDR1 KGHSH and CDR2 LQKENI. This CDR3 comprises 15 residues. CDR3 DNA sequence: TGTGCCAGCTCACTCAGCGGGGGAAGGGGAAATGAGCAGTTCTTC. The encoded protein is CASSLSGGRGNEQFF.

This clonotype was recorded many times. The V gene is TRBV29-1, the J gene TRBJ2-5; TRBD1 matches at 7 bases. This CDR3 is built from 13 residues. Germline lookup yields CDR1 SQVTM and CDR2 ANQGSEA. With 8 bases clipped from V and 4 bases from J, the junction kept 10 bases outside the gene matches. CDR3 protein: CSPTGVTSETQYF. CDR3 DNA: TGCAGCCCTACAGGGGTAACGTCAGAGACCCAGTACTTC.

This clonotype was detected only a few times. The chain has TRBV20-1 and TRBJ2-3; no firm D call. V lost 3 bases, J lost 6 bases, and 10 bases lay in between. The CDR3 length is 12 residues. Germline V lookup: CDR1 DFQATT, CDR2 SNEGSKA (reference sequence). This chain's CDR3 is CSASPRLDTQYF. The CDR3 nucleotides are TGCAGTGCTAGTCCCCGGTTGGATACGCAGTATTTT.

The table lists this clonotype with a few counts. The rearrangement joins TRBV4-2 to TRBJ1-6; possible D gene TRBD1, 5 bases. This CDR3 has 15 amino acids. Germline V CDR1 and CDR2: LGHNA, YNFKEQ. Trimming pared 1 base from V and 10 bases from J, leaving 14 bases between. The DNA of the CDR3 is TGTGCCAGCAGCCAAGTTAGGGGACGGCACTCACCCCTCCACTTT. This codes for CASSQVRGRHSPLHF.

V gene TRBV5-5 combines with J gene TRBJ2-5; D is uncertain. Germline loops: CDR1 SGHKS, CDR2 YYEKEE (reference sequence). The CDR3 consists of 11 residues. V gave up 2 bases and J gave up 11 bases, with 10 bases separating them. This CDR3 is CASSLDEKQYF. The CDR3 DNA follows: TGTGCCAGCAGCTTAGACGAGAAGCAGTACTTC.

The chain combines TRBV5-4 with TRBJ1-4; 7 nucleotides match TRBD1. CDR1 and CDR2 (germline): SGHNT, YYREEE (reference sequence). J lost 5 bases, V lost 3 bases, and 7 bases had no gene match. The CDR3 sequence is 15 residues long. DNA of the CDR3: TGTGCCAGCAGCTCCGCCCTGACAGGGAATGAAAAACTGTTTTTT. Its translation: CASSSALTGNEKLFF.

V and J are TRBV3-1 and TRBJ2-2, with 15 bases identical to TRBD2. Germline V gene data show CDR1 as LGHDT and CDR2 as YNNKEL (reference sequence). The length of the CDR3 is 17 residues. The CDR3 region has the DNA TGTGTCACCCAAGGGACTAGCGGGGGGTACGGCACCGGGGAGCTGTTTTTT. Encoded protein: CVTQGTSGGYGTGELFF.

This clonotype appeared a single time. This rearrangement joins TRBV6-5 to TRBJ1-2; tentative D call: TRBD1 (5 bases). Germline V gives CDR1 MNHEY, CDR2 SVGAGI. V gave up 8 bases and J gave up 2 bases, with 12 bases separating them. The length of the CDR3 is 13 residues. The CDR3 DNA reads as TGTGCCAGCGCAGTAACAGGAAACTATGGCTACACCTTC. This sequence encodes CASAVTGNYGYTF.

The V and J genes are TRBV6-2 or TRBV6-3 and TRBJ2-5; no clear D gene. The J call could be wrong; TRBJ2-1 is a better fit for the DNA end. The CDR3 has 13 residues. Germline assignment: CDR1 MNHEY and CDR2 SVGEGT. The chain's CDR3 is CASSRFSGGEQFF. CDR3 in DNA: TGTGCCAGCAGTCGTTTCTCCGGCGGTGAGCAGTTCTTC.

This rearrangement joins TRBV3-1 to TRBJ1-5; tentatively, D is TRBD1 (5 bases). Germline V gives CDR1 LGHDT, CDR2 YNNKEL (reference sequence). The ends were cut back, 1 base at V and 0 bases at J, with 10 bases in the middle. The CDR3 sequence is 16 residues long. CDR3 region: CASSQGGGYSNQPQHF. DNA of the CDR3: TGTGCCAGCAGCCAAGGTGGGGGTTATAGCAATCAGCCCCAGCATTTT.

This clonotype was seen a handful of times. A read error may produce the germline difference seen at one junction end. The chain employs TRBV4-1 and TRBJ1-4; D perhaps matches TRBD1 (5 bases). The CDR3 has 16 amino acids. Germline loops: CDR1 MGHRA, CDR2 YSYEKL. The CDR3 region is CASSQARQSFNERLFF. CDR3 in DNA: TGCGCCAGCAGCCAGGCCAGACAGAGCTTTAATGAAAGACTGTTTTTT.

This chain links TRBV5-1 with TRBJ1-1, with a possible D match to TRBD1 (6 bases). Germline V gene lookup returns CDR1 SGHRS and CDR2 YFSETQ. Trimming cost V 0 bases and J 7 bases, with 16 bases left between them. This CDR3 is built from 15 residues. CDR3 nucleotide sequence: TGCGCCAGCAGCTTGGCCCCCGGGGGCGCGGTTGAAGCTTTCTTT. Translated: CASSLAPGGAVEAFF. The complete variable domain, with remaining parts taken from reference TRBV5-1 and TRBJ1-1, reads KAGVTQTPRYLIKTRGQQVTLSCSPISGHRSVSWYQQTPGQGLQFLFEYFSETQRNKGNFPGRFSGRQFSNSRSEMNVSTLELGDSALYLCASSLAPGGAVEAFFGQGTRLTVV.

The sample holds a few counts of this clonotype. The chain employs TRBV20-1 and TRBJ2-4, with a possible D match to TRBD2 (5 bases). The V gene's germline CDR1 is DFQATT and CDR2 SNEGSKA (reference sequence). V lost 3 bases and J 12 bases, leaving 12 bases between the germline ends. The CDR3 totals 11 residues. CDR3 region: CSASPEGHQYF. The CDR3, as DNA: TGCAGTGCTAGCCCCGAGGGCCATCAGTACTTC.

V is TRBV5-5 and J is TRBJ1-5; weak D call: TRBD1 (5 bases). Germline assignment: CDR1 SGHKS and CDR2 YYEKEE (reference sequence). The CDR3 is made up of 15 amino acids. Trimming left V 5 bases short and J 3 bases short, with 15 bases between. The CDR3 region has the DNA TGTGCCAGCAGTTCGTCGGGGACCCTCAATCAGCCCCAGCATTTT. This encodes CASSSSGTLNQPQHF.

In its sample, this clonotype was seen a few times. V and J are TRBV18 and TRBJ2-1, with TRBD2 as a possible D gene (5 bases). Germline values: CDR1 KGHSH, CDR2 LQKENI. CDR3 length equals 14 residues. Trimming cost V 2 bases and J 7 bases, with 12 bases left between them. CDR3 coding DNA: TGTGCCAGCTCACCAATCATCGAGCGGAATGAGCAGTTCTTC. The encoded protein is CASSPIIERNEQFF. The variable domain in full, with the rest retrieved from reference TRBV18 and TRBJ2-1, is NAGVMQNPRHLVRRRGQEARLRCSPMKGHSHVYWYRQLPEEGLKFMVYLQKENIIDESGMPKERFSAEFPKEGPSILRIQQVVRGDSAAYFCASSPIIERNEQFFGPGTRLTVL.

J is TRBJ1-1 and V is TRBV20-1, with TRBD1 as a possible D gene (5 bases). The CDR3 is 13 residues long. Trimming took 7 bases from V and 4 from J, leaving 16 bases between them. The germline V gene has CDR1 DFQATT and CDR2 SNEGSKA (reference sequence). CDR3 DNA: TGCAGTGGGACGAGGGGCGGGGGCACTGAAGCTTTCTTT. Translation: CSGTRGGGTEAFF.

In the case of this clonotype: The junction departs from the called germline gene at one end, perhaps through a read error. CDR3 nucleotides: TGTGCCAGCAGTTACTCGAGGGCTAGCGGGGGCCTGTACCAAGAGGCCCAGTACTTC. It is translated as CASSYSRASGGLYQEAQYF. The chain carries TRBV6-5 and TRBJ2-5; TRBD2 aligns across 10 bases. Germline V gene sequence: CDR1 MNHEY, CDR2 SVGAGI. The CDR3 extends over 19 amino acids.

This clonotype has more than one count but fewer than ten. The junction shows a germline mismatch at one end, possibly a read error. The genes are TRBV5-1 and TRBJ2-5; TRBD2 might be the D (5 bases). The CDR3 sequence is 14 residues long. Germline V CDR1 and CDR2: SGHRS, YFSETQ. In nucleotides, the CDR3 is TGCGCCAGCAGCTTGGCAGACCCGGAGGAGACTCAGTACTTC. Protein: CASSLADPEETQYF.

About this clonotype itself: At one of its ends the junction is not consistent with the germline gene, which may arise from a read error. This chain links TRBV11-3 with TRBJ2-5; the D gene could be TRBD1 or TRBD2 (5 bases each). Germline CDR1 reads SGHNT; CDR2 reads YENEEA. The CDR3 totals 14 residues. Written as DNA, the CDR3 is TGTGCCAGCAGCTCAGGATCTCTGGGGGAGACCCGGTACTTC. Translation: CASSSGSLGETRYF.

This clonotype was recorded a few times. The J gene is TRBJ2-7, the V gene TRBV20-1; 8 bases line up with TRBD1. The trim removed 6 bases at V and 4 bases at J, leaving 11 bases unmatched. The CDR3 is made up of 14 amino acids. Germline CDR1 reads DFQATT; CDR2 reads SNEGSKA (reference sequence). CDR3 nucleotide sequence: TGCAGTGCCGCAGCCCGGACAGGGAGTTACGAGCAGTACTTC. Translated, it gives CSAAARTGSYEQYF.

This clonotype was observed a few times. The rearrangement joins TRBV28 to TRBJ2-7; D gene ambiguous. CDR1 is MDHEN, CDR2 SYDVKM, per germline. Between the trimmed V and J ends, which lost 6 bases and 2 bases, there was a span of 14 bases. This CDR3 is built from 14 residues. The CDR3 here is CASSFPGAAYEQYF. CDR3 DNA sequence: TGTGCCAGCAGCTTTCCAGGCGCCGCCTACGAGCAGTACTTC.

There are a few counts of this clonotype. The chain joins TRBV2 to TRBJ1-5; D unclear. Germline V lookup: CDR1 SNHLY, CDR2 FYNNEI. V lost 1 base and J lost 4, with 11 bases in between. The length of the CDR3 is 15 residues. CDR3 sequence (DNA): TGTGCCAGCAGTGAAGGTAGCCCCGGTAATCAGCCCCAGCATTTT. This encodes CASSEGSPGNQPQHF. Drawing the rest from reference TRBV2 and TRBJ1-5, the complete variable domain is EPEVTQTPSHQVTQMGQEVILRCVPISNHLYFYWYRQILGQKVEFLVSFYNNEISEKSEIFDDQFSVERPDGSNFTLKIRSTKLEDSAMYFCASSEGSPGNQPQHFGDGTRLSIL.

The chain carries TRBV6-6 and TRBJ2-7; 7 bases map to TRBD1. The trim removed 8 bases at V and 3 bases at J, leaving 7 bases unmatched. Germline-derived CDR1 and CDR2 are MNHNY and SVGAGI (reference sequence). There are 13 residues in the CDR3. The CDR3 region has the DNA TGTGCCAGCGGTCAGGGACAGCTCTACGAGCAGTACTTC. Protein: CASGQGQLYEQYF.

Here the CDR3 reads CATARDSYEQYF. CDR3 DNA: TGTGCCACCGCCAGGGACTCCTACGAGCAGTACTTC. The V and J genes are TRBV15 and TRBJ2-5, with D maybe TRBD1 (5 bases). TRBJ2-7 matches the DNA end more closely, so the J call is doubtful. The CDR3 runs to 12 residues. Germline lookup yields CDR1 LNHNV and CDR2 YYDKDF (reference sequence).

This chain uses TRBV6-2 or TRBV6-3 with TRBJ1-6; D gene uncertain. The CDR3 loop spans 15 amino acids. Trimming removed 11 bases at V and 6 bases at J, with 20 bases between. In germline, CDR1 is MNHEY, CDR2 SVGEGT. CDR3 residues: CAARRPGVGNSPLHF. CDR3 coding DNA: TGTGCCGCCCGGCGGCCTGGGGTTGGTAATTCACCCCTCCACTTT.

The chain is built from TRBV7-9 and TRBJ2-5, with D possibly matching TRBD1 (6 bases). The DNA end is more similar to TRBJ2-1, so the J call may be wrong. The CDR3 has 14 amino acids. CDR1 and CDR2 from the germline V gene are SEHNR and FQNEAQ (reference sequence). The CDR3 is CASTRYQGPNEQFF. In DNA, the CDR3 is TGTGCCTCGACGAGATACCAGGGGCCCAATGAGCAGTTCTTC.